This is a list of T cell receptor beta chains from one sample in a study of Ad26.COV2.S vaccination and SARS-CoV-2 variants. Assay: immunoSEQ multiplex PCR; the TCRdb copy retains only in-frame clones and omits some. The sample shows about 450,000 clones, roughly 87% of them seen only once. The sample was peripheral blood, taken in a trial of Ad26.COV2.S vaccine versus placebo. These receptors were obtained from a person aged 18-65 years who received the Ad26.COV2.S COVID-19 vaccine or a placebo. Both conserved end residues are part of each CDR3. The D gene is left open where the match is weak. Only part of the rows carry a size: once, few, many, or a class if the clone is expanded.

D	J	size	V	DNA	CDR3
.	TRBJ1-6	.	TRBV5-1	TGCGCCAGCAGCTTTGGTGATTCACCCCTCCACTTT	CASSFGDSPLHF
.	TRBJ1-1	.	TRBV5-1	TGCGCCAGCAGCTTGGCCGGCAGCGAAGCTTTCTTT	CASSLAGSEAFF
.	TRBJ2-1	.	TRBV2	TGTGCCAGCAGGCGACAGATCCGAGCCGGGGATGAGCAGTTCTTC	CASRRQIRAGDEQFF
.	TRBJ1-2	.	TRBV6-5	TGTGCCAGCAGTTTATACCCGGGACCCATCTATGGCTACACCTTC	CASSLYPGPIYGYTF
TRBD1	TRBJ1-2	.	TRBV13	TGTGCCAGCAGCCTCCCGGGACAGGGAGTCGAAGATGGCTACACCTTC	CASSLPGQGVEDGYTF
TRBD2	TRBJ2-1	once	TRBV28	TGTGCCAGCACTCTGAGCCTTTACCACTGGACTAGCGGGAGGTCGGGTGAGCAGTTCTTC	CASTLSLYHWTSGRSGEQFF
TRBD1	TRBJ2-7	once	TRBV7-2	TGTGCCAGCAGCTACCGGGACAGCGATTACTACGAGCAGTACTTC	CASSYRDSDYYEQYF
.	TRBJ1-6	.	TRBV4-3	TGCGCCAGCAGCCAAGATCCCGGGGTTCGGAATTCACCCCTCCACTTT	CASSQDPGVRNSPLHF
.	TRBJ1-5	.	TRBV20-1	TGCAGTGCTAGTAGGGGGGCAAAGCAGCCCCAGCATTTT	CSASRGAKQPQHF
TRBD1	TRBJ1-4	once	TRBV6-5	TGTGCCAGCAGCCCCGGGACAGATAATGAAAAACTGTTTTTT	CASSPGTDNEKLFF
.	TRBJ1-2	few	TRBV19	TGTGCCAGTAGTTTCCTTTCGATCTATGGCTACACCTTC	CASSFLSIYGYTF
TRBD2	TRBJ2-7	few	TRBV5-1	TGCGCCAGTGCCCTAGCGGGGGGTACCTACGAGCAGTACTTC	CASALAGGTYEQYF
TRBD2	TRBJ2-3	once	TRBV24-1	TGTGCCACCAGTGATTTGAATAGCGGGGGCTCAGATACGCAGTATTTT	CATSDLNSGGSDTQYF
.	TRBJ2-3	.	TRBV7-3	TGTGCCAGCAGCTTGGCCCGACACTCAGATACGCAGTATTTT	CASSLARHSDTQYF
.	TRBJ1-6	.	TRBV2	TGTGCCAGCGAGGGGAGCTCCTATAATTCACCCCTCCACTTT	CASEGSSYNSPLHF
TRBD1	TRBJ2-3	.	TRBV5-1	TGCGCCAGCAGACTTGGGACAGGGGGAACAGATACGCAGTATTTT	CASRLGTGGTDTQYF
.	TRBJ2-2	.	TRBV5-1	TGCGCCAGCAGCTCTAGGACCGCCGGAGACACCGGGGAGCTGTTTTTT	CASSSRTAGDTGELFF
.	TRBJ2-1	.	TRBV11-3	TGTGCCAGCAGCAAGGGACACGGGACCGACAATGAGCAGTTCTTC	CASSKGHGTDNEQFF
.	TRBJ2-1	.	TRBV9	TGTGCCAGCAGCGTTACAGGGAGTGGTGAGCAGTTCTTC	CASSVTGSGEQFF
.	TRBJ1-2	.	TRBV7-9	TGTGCCAGCAGCCCCACGGACAGACCCTATGGCTACACCTTC	CASSPTDRPYGYTF
TRBD1	TRBJ2-3	.	TRBV7-9	TGTGCCAGCAGCTTCCAGGGGGCGCATACAGATACGCAGTATTTT	CASSFQGAHTDTQYF
.	TRBJ2-7	.	TRBV20-1	TGCAGTGCTAGTCTGCCGGGAGAAAGATACGAGCAGTACTTC	CSASLPGERYEQYF
.	TRBJ2-1	once	TRBV7-9	TGTGCCAGCAGCCCAGAGTTGCGGATTTCCAATGAGCAGTTCTTC	CASSPELRISNEQFF
.	TRBJ2-3	.	TRBV7-3	TGTGCCAGCAGCCCTGGGACGGGCAGGGCGCAGTATTTT	CASSPGTGRAQYF
TRBD1	TRBJ2-7	few	TRBV12-3/TRBV12-4	TGTGCCAGCCAACAGGGGTACTACGAGCAGTACTTC	CASQQGYYEQYF
.	TRBJ1-4	.	TRBV7-3	TGTGCCAGCAGCTTAAAGTTCTGGGGGATCGTGAGCGAAAAACTGTTTTTT	CASSLKFWGIVSEKLFF
.	TRBJ2-2	few	TRBV4-3	TGCGCCAGCAGGAGGGAGAACACCGGGGAGCTGTTTTTT	CASRRENTGELFF
.	TRBJ2-3	.	TRBV5-1	TGCGCCAGCAGCTTGGCCCTTCCGGGGTATACGCAGTATTTT	CASSLALPGYTQYF
TRBD1	TRBJ2-2	.	TRBV14	TGTGCCAGCAGCCAAGTCAGGACAGGACCCACCGGGGAGCTGTTTTTT	CASSQVRTGPTGELFF